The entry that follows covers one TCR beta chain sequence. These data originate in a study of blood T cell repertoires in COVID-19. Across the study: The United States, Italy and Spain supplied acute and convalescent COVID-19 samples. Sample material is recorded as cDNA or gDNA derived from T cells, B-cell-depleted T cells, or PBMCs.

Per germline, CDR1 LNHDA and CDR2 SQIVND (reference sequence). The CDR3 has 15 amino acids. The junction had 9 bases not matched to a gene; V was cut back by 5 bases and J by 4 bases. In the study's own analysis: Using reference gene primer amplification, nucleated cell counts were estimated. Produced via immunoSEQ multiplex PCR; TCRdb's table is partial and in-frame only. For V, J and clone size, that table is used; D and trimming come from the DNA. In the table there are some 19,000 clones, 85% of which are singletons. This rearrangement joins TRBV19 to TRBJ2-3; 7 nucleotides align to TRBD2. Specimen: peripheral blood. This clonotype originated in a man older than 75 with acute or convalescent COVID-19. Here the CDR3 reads CASSFFAGDPDTQYF. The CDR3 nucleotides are TGTGCCAGTAGTTTCTTCGCGGGGGATCCAGATACGCAGTATTTT.